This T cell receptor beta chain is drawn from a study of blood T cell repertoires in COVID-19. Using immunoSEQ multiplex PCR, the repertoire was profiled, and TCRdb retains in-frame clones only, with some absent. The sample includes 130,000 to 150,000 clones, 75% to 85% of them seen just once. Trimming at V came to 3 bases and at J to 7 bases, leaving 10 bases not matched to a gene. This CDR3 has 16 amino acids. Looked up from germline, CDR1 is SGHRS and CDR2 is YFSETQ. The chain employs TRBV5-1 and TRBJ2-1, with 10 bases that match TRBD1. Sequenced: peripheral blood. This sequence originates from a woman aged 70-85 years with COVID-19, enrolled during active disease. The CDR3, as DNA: TGCGCCAGCAGCTACCGGGACAGGGGATCATCAAATGAGCAGTTCTTC. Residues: CASSYRDRGSSNEQFF.